This passage covers 14 T cell receptor beta chains from one sample sequenced in a study of shared clonotypes between healthy human individuals. Naive-designated CD8 cells lacked CD45RO, were positively enriched for CCR7, and omitted terminally differentiated effector memory CD45RA+ cells. Assay: immunoSEQ multiplex PCR; the TCRdb copy retains only in-frame clones and omits some. The sample holds about 2,100,000 clones, around 93% seen once. Sample: naive CD8+ T cells from PBMCs. These receptors originate from a man aged 18 to 30 in good health. Some clones in this sample may be carry-over from other donors' samples.

This clone appeared once. The chain carries TRBV28 and TRBJ1-2, with 8 bases identical to TRBD1. This CDR3 contains 16 residues. The ends lost 6 bases at V and 7 bases at J; junction bases unmatched: 16. Per germline, CDR1 MDHEN and CDR2 SYDVKM. The CDR3 DNA follows: TGTGCCAGCAGCTTAGCCTGGACAGGGCGCGCGGGTGGCTACACCTTC. Translation: CASSLAWTGRAGGYTF.

This rearrangement joins TRBV30 to TRBJ2-2, with D uncertain. The germline V gene encodes CDR1 GTSNPN and CDR2 SVGIG (reference sequence). The CDR3 is made up of 18 amino acids. Trimming stripped 0 bases from V and 5 bases from J, with 22 bases between. The CDR3 sequence: CAWSVQRQALFNTGELFF. In nucleotides, the CDR3 is TGTGCCTGGAGTGTACAACGGCAGGCCCTTTTTAATACCGGGGAGCTGTTTTTT.

J is TRBJ2-7 and V is TRBV27; 11 nucleotides line up with TRBD2. After removal of 3 bases from V and 3 bases from J, the junction contained 10 bases not matched to a gene. From germline, CDR1 is MNHEY and CDR2 SMNVEV (reference sequence). There are 17 residues in the CDR3. CDR3 DNA sequence: TGTGCCAGCAGTTTTACGGCGGGACTAGCGGTTGGCTACGAGCAGTACTTC. Amino acid sequence: CASSFTAGLAVGYEQYF.

The J gene is TRBJ2-2, the V gene TRBV13; the D gene is possibly TRBD2 (5 bases). The length of the CDR3 is 16 residues. Trimming removed 5 bases from V and 1 base from J, with 14 bases in between. In germline, CDR1 is PRHDT, CDR2 FYEKMQ (reference sequence). This chain's CDR3 is CASSALGAENTGELFF. The DNA of the CDR3 is TGTGCCAGCAGCGCCCTGGGAGCGGAGAACACCGGGGAGCTGTTTTTT.

This chain uses TRBV28 with TRBJ1-1; TRBD1 matches 7 bases. In germline, CDR1 is MDHEN, CDR2 SYDVKM. V was pared by 5 bases and J by 4 bases, with 10 bases of the junction left unmatched. This CDR3 is built from 15 residues. This chain's CDR3 is CASSADFPGGTEAFF. CDR3 bases: TGTGCCAGCAGTGCAGACTTTCCAGGGGGCACTGAAGCTTTCTTT.

In nucleotides, the CDR3 is TGCGCCAGCAGCCAAGAAGTCCAAAACAGGGGCCGGTACGAGCAGTACTTC. This gives the protein CASSQEVQNRGRYEQYF. The rearrangement uses TRBV4-3 and TRBJ2-7; 7 bases align to TRBD1. CDR1 LGHNA and CDR2 YSLEER come from the germline V gene. The CDR3 contains 17 residues. Trimming removed 0 bases from V and 4 bases from J; junction bases left unmatched: 12.

In its sample, this clone was seen once. This rearrangement joins TRBV7-8 to TRBJ2-7, with 7 bases fitting TRBD1. Germline CDR1 is SGHVS and CDR2 is FQNEAQ. CDR3 length: 14 amino acids. With V trimmed by 5 bases and J by 3 bases, 7 bases remained unmatched. The CDR3 sequence: CASSRGQFYYEQYF. In DNA form, the CDR3 reads TGTGCCAGCAGCCGGGGACAGTTCTACTACGAGCAGTACTTC.

The V gene is TRBV7-9, the J gene TRBJ2-5, with 8 bases matching TRBD1. The length of the CDR3 is 16 residues. The J segment lost 5 bases and the V segment lost 5 bases, leaving 13 bases of the junction unmatched. CDR1 and CDR2 from the germline V gene are SEHNR and FQNEAQ (reference sequence). CDR3 bases: TGTGCCAGCAGCCTCAGACAGGGGAGCTTTGAGGAGACCCAGTACTTC. Protein: CASSLRQGSFEETQYF.

The rearrangement uses TRBV14 and TRBJ1-4; D unresolved. V lost 2 bases and J lost 6, with 13 bases in between. Germline V gene sequence: CDR1 SGHDN, CDR2 FVKESK. The CDR3 loop spans 15 amino acids. CDR3 nucleotides: TGTGCCAGCAGCCAATTCAGCCGGGCTGATGAAAAACTGTTTTTT. This gives the protein CASSQFSRADEKLFF.

V usage is TRBV6-1 and J usage is TRBJ1-1; D gene ambiguous. The CDR3 is 13 residues long. Germline assignment: CDR1 MNHNS and CDR2 SASEGT. Trimming removed 3 bases at V and 6 bases at J, with 11 bases between. DNA for the CDR3: TGTGCCAGCAGTGAGCCGGGGATCGCTGAAGCTTTCTTT. Protein: CASSEPGIAEAFF.

The rearrangement uses TRBV7-9 and TRBJ1-1, with D uncertain. CDR1 is SEHNR, CDR2 FQNEAQ, per germline (reference sequence). The CDR3 is made up of 12 amino acids. Trimming removed 4 bases from V and 3 bases from J, with 6 bases in between. The CDR3 spells CASSSTDTEAFF. In DNA form, the CDR3 reads TGTGCCAGCAGCTCGACGGACACTGAAGCTTTCTTT.

The chain combines TRBV28 with TRBJ1-1; no definite D call. Trimming stripped 5 bases from V and 1 base from J, with 11 bases between. Germline-derived CDR1 and CDR2 are MDHEN and SYDVKM. The CDR3 has 14 residues. CDR3 sequence: CASSLYTSNTEAFF. DNA of the CDR3: TGTGCCAGCAGTCTATATACCTCGAACACTGAAGCTTTCTTT.

Concerning this clone: This sequence may be a read error, since a much larger clone differs from it by one base. The J gene is TRBJ2-7, the V gene TRBV6-5; D gene ambiguous. The CDR3 length is 11 residues. The germline gives CDR1 MNHEY, CDR2 SVGAGI. Trimming took off 2 bases at V and 2 bases at J, with 1 base between the two ends. CDR3 residues: CASSYTYEQYF. Here the CDR3 DNA reads TGTGCCAGCAGTTACACCTACGAGCAGTACTTC.

Note on this clone: Distinct nucleotide sequences in the sample also encode this CDR3. The chain has TRBV27 and TRBJ1-2; D gene ambiguous. This CDR3 region has 14 residues. With 8 bases removed from V and 2 bases from J, the gap between germline ends came to 15 bases. Germline loops: CDR1 MNHEY, CDR2 SMNVEV (reference sequence). The CDR3 DNA sequence: TGTGCCAGCTCCTTAAGAGCATCAAACTATGGCTACACCTTC. Protein: CASSLRASNYGYTF.